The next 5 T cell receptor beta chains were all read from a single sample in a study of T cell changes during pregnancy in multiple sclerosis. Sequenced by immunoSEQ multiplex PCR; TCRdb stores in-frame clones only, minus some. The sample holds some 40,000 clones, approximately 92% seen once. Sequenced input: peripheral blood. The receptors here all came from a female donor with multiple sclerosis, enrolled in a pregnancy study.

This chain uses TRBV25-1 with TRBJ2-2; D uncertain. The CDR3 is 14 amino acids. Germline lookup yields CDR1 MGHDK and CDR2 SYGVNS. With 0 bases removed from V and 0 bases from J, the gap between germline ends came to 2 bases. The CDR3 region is CASSEYSNTGELFF. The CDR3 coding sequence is TGTGCCAGCAGTGAATATTCGAACACCGGGGAGCTGTTTTTT.

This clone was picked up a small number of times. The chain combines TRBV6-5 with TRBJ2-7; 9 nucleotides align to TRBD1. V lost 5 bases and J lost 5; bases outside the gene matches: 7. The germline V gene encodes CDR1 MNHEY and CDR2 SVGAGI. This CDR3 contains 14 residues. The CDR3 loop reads CASSKPGQGNEQYF. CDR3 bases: TGTGCCAGCAGTAAGCCGGGACAGGGCAACGAGCAGTACTTC.

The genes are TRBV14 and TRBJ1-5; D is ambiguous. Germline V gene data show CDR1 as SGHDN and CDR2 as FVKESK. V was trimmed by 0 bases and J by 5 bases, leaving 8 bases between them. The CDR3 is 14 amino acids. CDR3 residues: CASSQDPGYQPQHF. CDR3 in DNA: TGTGCCAGCAGCCAAGATCCCGGGTATCAGCCCCAGCATTTT.

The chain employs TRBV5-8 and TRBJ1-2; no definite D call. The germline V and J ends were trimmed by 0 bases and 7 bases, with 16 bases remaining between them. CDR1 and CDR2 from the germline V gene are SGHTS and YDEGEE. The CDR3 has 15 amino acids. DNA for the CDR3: TGTGCCAGCAGCTTGGATTTGGACCTTTTCGGTGGCTACACCTTC. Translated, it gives CASSLDLDLFGGYTF. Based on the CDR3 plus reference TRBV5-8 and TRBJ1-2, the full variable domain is EAGVTQSPTHLIKTRGQQATLRCSPISGHTSVYWYQQALGLGLQFLLWYDEGEERNRGNFPPRFSGRQFPNYSSELNVNALELEDSALYLCASSLDLDLFGGYTFGSGTRLTVV.

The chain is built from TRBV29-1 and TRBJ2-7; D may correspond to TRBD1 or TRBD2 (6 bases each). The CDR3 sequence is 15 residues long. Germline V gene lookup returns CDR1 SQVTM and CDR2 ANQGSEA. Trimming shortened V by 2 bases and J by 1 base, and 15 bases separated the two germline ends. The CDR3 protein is CSVERGERASYEQYF. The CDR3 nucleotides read TGCAGCGTTGAAAGGGGGGAGCGGGCTTCCTACGAGCAGTACTTC.